What follows are 13 T cell receptor beta chains derived from one specimen sequenced in a study of cytomegalovirus exposure and HLA in healthy donors. The PCR used 60 Vbeta and 13 Jbeta primers. Clones were sequenced by immunoSEQ multiplex PCR, and TCRdb holds only the in-frame ones, with some missing. Among about 200,000 clones, 70% to 80% were seen once, and the ten largest hold less than 4.5%. The sample taken for sequencing was PBMCs. The origin of the receptors is a male donor in good health and CMV-seronegative.

The V call is TRBV18, the J call TRBJ2-5; unclear D gene. The V end was cut by 0 bases, the J end by 5 bases, with 7 bases between. Germline loops: CDR1 KGHSH, CDR2 LQKENI. This CDR3 region has 13 residues. CDR3 amino acids: CASSPPSAETQYF. For the CDR3, the DNA is TGTGCCAGCTCACCACCCAGCGCTGAGACCCAGTACTTC.

This clone was seen once. This chain links TRBV30 with TRBJ1-1; a possible D gene is TRBD1 (6 bases). Germline CDR1 reads GTSNPN; CDR2 reads SVGIG (reference sequence). The length of the CDR3 is 17 residues. V was trimmed by 4 bases and J by 1 base, leaving 22 bases between them. The CDR3 DNA reads TGTGCCTGGAAGGAATCCGGAAGGGCACAGGGGAACACTGAAGCTTTCTTT. Amino acid sequence: CAWKESGRAQGNTEAFF.

This clone was seen more than once but under ten times. This CDR3 is CAISVGLARNEQFF. In nucleotides, the CDR3 is TGTGCCATCAGTGTTGGGCTAGCGAGAAATGAGCAGTTCTTC. The chain employs TRBV10-3 and TRBJ2-1, with D possibly being TRBD2 (6 bases). V lost 4 bases and J 7 bases, leaving 14 bases between the germline ends. CDR1 is ENHRY and CDR2 is SYGVKD in the germline V gene. The CDR3 has 14 amino acids.

This clone was picked up one time. The J gene is TRBJ2-4, the V gene TRBV7-9; D might be TRBD1 (5 bases). CDR1 and CDR2 from the germline V gene are SEHNR and FQNEAQ (reference sequence). CDR3 length: 16 residues. Trimming stripped 6 bases from V and 0 bases from J, with 15 bases between. CDR3 coding DNA: TGTGCCAGCAGTCTCGACAGCCTGATAGCCAAAAACATTCAGTACTTC. Residues: CASSLDSLIAKNIQYF.

The CDR3 sequence: CASSLFYQGTYEQYF. In DNA form, the CDR3 reads TGTGCCAGCAGTTTATTTTACCAGGGTACCTACGAGCAGTACTTC. The chain has TRBV27 and TRBJ2-7; tentatively, D is TRBD1 (5 bases). Trimming took off 1 base at V and 2 bases at J, with 12 bases between the two ends. The CDR3 extends over 15 amino acids. The germline V gene has CDR1 MNHEY and CDR2 SMNVEV (reference sequence).

The gene calls are TRBV5-5 and TRBJ1-4, with TRBD1 identical over 7 bases. Losses at the gene ends were 4 bases for V and 8 bases for J; bases not matched to a gene: 5. Looked up from germline, CDR1 is SGHKS and CDR2 is YYEKEE (reference sequence). The CDR3 sequence is 13 residues long. The CDR3 DNA sequence: TGTGCCAGCAGCGGCGGACAGGAAGAAAAACTGTTTTTT. Its protein is CASSGGQEEKLFF.

In this sample, this clone turned up once. The chain has TRBV7-3 and TRBJ1-6; 7 nucleotides line up with TRBD1. Germline loops: CDR1 SGHTA, CDR2 FQGTGA. The CDR3 has 15 residues. Trimming removed 5 bases from V and 8 bases from J; junction bases left unmatched: 9. CDR3: CASSREGAGDSPLHF. The CDR3 DNA sequence: TGTGCCAGCAGCCGAGAGGGGGCCGGGGATTCACCCCTCCACTTT.

This chain uses TRBV6-5 with TRBJ1-2; D possibly corresponds to TRBD1 (5 bases). Germline loops: CDR1 MNHEY, CDR2 SVGAGI. The V end lost 11 bases, the J end lost 2 bases, and 15 bases lay between the germline ends. There are 13 residues in the CDR3. The CDR3 loop is CAAAQGPNYGYTF. The CDR3 region has the DNA TGTGCCGCGGCTCAGGGTCCCAACTATGGCTACACCTTC.

The V call is TRBV5-1, the J call TRBJ1-6; tentative D call: TRBD1 (6 bases). V was pared by 0 bases and J by 7 bases, with 11 bases between. CDR3 size: 15 residues. Germline V gene lookup returns CDR1 SGHRS and CDR2 YFSETQ. In nucleotides, the CDR3 is TGCGCCAGCAGCTTGGGCTCCAGGGGCAATTCACCCCTCCACTTT. This translates into CASSLGSRGNSPLHF.

The rearrangement links TRBV9 to TRBJ2-7, with 7 bases lining up with TRBD1. CDR1 and CDR2 (germline): SGDLS, YYNGEE. The length of the CDR3 is 15 residues. V dropped 3 bases and J dropped 5; count of bases not matched to a gene: 11. The DNA of the CDR3 is TGTGCCAGCAGCGCCTCCGGGACAGTTATGAACGAGCAGTACTTC. It translates to CASSASGTVMNEQYF. The entire variable domain, with the rest obtained from reference TRBV9 and TRBJ2-7, is as follows: DSGVTQTPKHLITATGQRVTLRCSPRSGDLSVYWYQQSLDQGLQFLIQYYNGEERAKGNILERFSAQQFPDLHSELNLSSLELGDSALYFCASSASGTVMNEQYFGPGTRLTVT.

The V gene is TRBV2, the J gene TRBJ1-5, with a weak D call TRBD1 (5 bases). Trimming cost V 6 bases and J 2 bases, with 14 bases left between them. The CDR3 runs to 15 residues. Germline lookup yields CDR1 SNHLY and CDR2 FYNNEI. CDR3 residues: CASRDQGRGNQPQHF. In DNA, the CDR3 is TGTGCCAGCAGGGACCAGGGAAGGGGCAATCAGCCCCAGCATTTT.

This clone is a singleton in its sample. This chain joins TRBV27 and TRBJ1-5; the match to TRBD1 covers 9 bases. This CDR3 is 15 amino acids long. J was trimmed by 11 bases and V by 5 bases; bases with no gene match: 13. From germline, CDR1 is MNHEY and CDR2 SMNVEV (reference sequence). The CDR3 DNA reads as TGTGCCAGCAGTCGACCGGGACAGGGCCTCTCAACCCAGCATTTT. Translated: CASSRPGQGLSTQHF.

This clone was counted once. The V gene is TRBV29-1, the J gene TRBJ2-7; 15 nucleotides match TRBD2. Unmatched junction bases numbered 3, after V lost 7 bases and J lost 5 bases. CDR3 length equals 13 residues. The germline V gene encodes CDR1 SQVTM and CDR2 ANQGSEA. The CDR3 reads CSAGLAGGNEQYF. CDR3 DNA: TGCAGCGCTGGACTAGCGGGAGGGAACGAGCAGTACTTC.